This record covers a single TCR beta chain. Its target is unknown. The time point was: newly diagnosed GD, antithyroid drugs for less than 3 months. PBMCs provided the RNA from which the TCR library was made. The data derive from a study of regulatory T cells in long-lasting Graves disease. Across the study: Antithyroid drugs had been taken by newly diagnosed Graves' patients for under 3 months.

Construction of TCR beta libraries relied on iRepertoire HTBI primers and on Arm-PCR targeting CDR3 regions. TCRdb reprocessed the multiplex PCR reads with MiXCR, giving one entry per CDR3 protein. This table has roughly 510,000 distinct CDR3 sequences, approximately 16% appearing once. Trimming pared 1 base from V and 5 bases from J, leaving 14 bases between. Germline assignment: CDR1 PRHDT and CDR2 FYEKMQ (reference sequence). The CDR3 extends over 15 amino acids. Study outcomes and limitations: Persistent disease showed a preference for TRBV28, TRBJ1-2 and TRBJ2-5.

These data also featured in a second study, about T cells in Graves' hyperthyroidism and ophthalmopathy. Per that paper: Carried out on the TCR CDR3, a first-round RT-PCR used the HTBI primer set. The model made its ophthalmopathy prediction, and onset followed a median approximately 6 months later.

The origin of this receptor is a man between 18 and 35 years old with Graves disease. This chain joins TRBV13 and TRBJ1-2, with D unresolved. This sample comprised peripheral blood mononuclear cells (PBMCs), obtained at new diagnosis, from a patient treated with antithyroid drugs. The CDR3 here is CASSLVRDNPYGYTF. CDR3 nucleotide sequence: TGTGCCAGCAGCTTAGTACGGGATAACCCGTATGGCTACACCTTC.